These 17 T cell receptor beta chains originate from one sample sequenced in a study of brain T cells in children with intractable seizures. Clones were read by immunoSEQ multiplex PCR, and TCRdb kept only the in-frame ones, dropping some. This sample has tens of thousands of clones, with under 95% found just once. The specimen was peripheral blood, collected at surgery. Every receptor here comes from a girl aged 2-9 years with Rasmussen encephalitis and intractable seizures.

The J gene is TRBJ1-2, the V gene TRBV7-2, with D unclear. There are 13 residues in the CDR3. Germline V lookup: CDR1 SGHTA, CDR2 FQGNSA. V was shortened by 1 base and J by 4 bases, with 7 bases between the two germline ends. The CDR3 is CASSLVTGYGYTF. For the CDR3, the DNA is TGTGCCAGCAGCTTAGTGACCGGCTATGGCTACACCTTC. Together with reference TRBV7-2 and TRBJ1-2, the CDR3 gives the full variable domain: GAGVSQSPSNKVTEKGKDVELRCDPISGHTALYWYRQSLGQGLEFLIYFQGNSAPDKSGLPSDRFSAERTGGSVSTLTIQRTQQEDSAVYLCASSLVTGYGYTFGSGTRLTVV.

The CDR3 here is CASSLTRAGEDSPLHF. CDR3 in DNA: TGTGCCAGCAGCCTTACTAGGGCAGGGGAGGATTCACCCCTCCACTTT. This rearrangement joins TRBV2 to TRBJ1-6; the D gene is possibly TRBD1 (6 bases). V dropped 6 bases and J dropped 8 bases, with 20 bases sitting between them. Germline values: CDR1 SNHLY, CDR2 FYNNEI. The CDR3 is made up of 16 amino acids. Filled out from reference TRBV2 and TRBJ1-6, the complete variable domain reads EPEVTQTPSHQVTQMGQEVILRCVPISNHLYFYWYRQILGQKVEFLVSFYNNEISEKSEIFDDQFSVERPDGSNFTLKIRSTKLEDSAMYFCASSLTRAGEDSPLHFGNGTRLTVT.

This chain joins TRBV9 and TRBJ1-2, with TRBD1 identical over 12 bases. V shed 1 base, J shed 6 bases, and the junction held 4 bases outside the gene matches. This CDR3 region has 15 residues. CDR1 and CDR2 (germline): SGDLS, YYNGEE. Here the CDR3 reads CASSVLGQGADGYTF. CDR3 in DNA: TGTGCCAGCAGCGTATTGGGACAGGGGGCGGATGGCTACACCTTC.

The V call is TRBV2, the J call TRBJ1-4, with D possibly being TRBD1 (5 bases). This CDR3 spans 12 amino acids. CDR1 is SNHLY, CDR2 FYNNEI, per germline. V lost 8 bases and J lost 11, with 15 bases in between. In DNA form, the CDR3 reads TGTGCCAGCGTCGGCCGGGGCGGGAAACTGTTTTTT. As protein: CASVGRGGKLFF.

The V call is TRBV4-1, the J call TRBJ2-7; 8 bases line up with TRBD1. CDR3 length: 16 amino acids. With 0 bases clipped from V and 6 bases from J, the junction kept 10 bases outside the gene matches. Germline V CDR1 and CDR2: MGHRA, YSYEKL. The CDR3 protein is CASSQEEGQGASEQYF. The CDR3 bases are TGCGCCAGCAGCCAAGAGGAAGGGCAGGGGGCGTCCGAGCAGTACTTC.

V usage is TRBV19 and J usage is TRBJ2-1, with TRBD2 matching 11 bases. The CDR3 has 16 amino acids. Germline V gene sequence: CDR1 LNHDA, CDR2 SQIVND (reference sequence). After removal of 2 bases from V and 0 bases from J, the junction contained 0 bases not matched to a gene. DNA of the CDR3: TGTGCCAGTAGTATAACTAGCGGGAGCTCCTACAATGAGCAGTTCTTC. It translates to CASSITSGSSYNEQFF. The full variable domain, its missing parts supplied by reference TRBV19 and TRBJ2-1, is DGGITQSPKYLFRKEGQNVTLSCEQNLNHDAMYWYRQDPGQGLRLIYYSQIVNDFQKGDIAEGYSVSREKKESFPLTVTSAQKNPTAFYLCASSITSGSSYNEQFFGPGTRLTVL.

Note on this clone: A read error may account for a junction end that differs from germline. This sequence joins TRBV7-7 and TRBJ2-2; D remains ambiguous. Looked up from germline, CDR1 is SSHAT and CDR2 is FNYEAQ (reference sequence). CDR3 size: 14 residues. The CDR3 sequence: CASSLEKATGELFF. The CDR3 coding sequence is TGTGCTAGCAGCCTCGAGAAGGCGACCGGGGAGCTGTTTTTT.

Here the CDR3 reads CASSRGGSPLHF. CDR3 bases: TGTGCCAGCAGTCGGGGGGGGTCACCCCTCCACTTT. V usage is TRBV2 and J usage is TRBJ1-6, with a possible D match to TRBD1 (5 bases). V lost 5 bases and J lost 10, with 9 bases in between. The length of the CDR3 is 12 residues. Germline V gene data show CDR1 as SNHLY and CDR2 as FYNNEI. The variable domain in full, with the rest retrieved from reference TRBV2 and TRBJ1-6, is EPEVTQTPSHQVTQMGQEVILRCVPISNHLYFYWYRQILGQKVEFLVSFYNNEISEKSEIFDDQFSVERPDGSNFTLKIRSTKLEDSAMYFCASSRGGSPLHFGNGTRLTVT.

This chain joins TRBV7-9 and TRBJ2-1; 8 positions match TRBD1. The CDR3 totals 14 residues. Per the germline V gene, CDR1 is SEHNR and CDR2 is FQNEAQ (reference sequence). The J segment lost 4 bases and the V segment lost 5 bases, leaving 4 bases of the junction unmatched. In DNA, the CDR3 is TGTGCCAGCAGCCTCGGACAGGGATACAATGAGCAGTTCTTC. This codes for CASSLGQGYNEQFF.

V and J are TRBV19 and TRBJ1-2; TRBD1 matches at 7 bases. The germline gives CDR1 LNHDA, CDR2 SQIVND (reference sequence). V trimming: 2 bases; J trimming: 8 bases; junction bases outside the gene matches: 11. This CDR3 contains 15 residues. The CDR3 bases are TGTGCCAGTAGTATACCCCCCCGACAGGGTGACGGCTACACCTTC. This codes for CASSIPPRQGDGYTF.

V is TRBV27 and J is TRBJ1-5; 11 bases fit TRBD1. V dropped 5 bases and J dropped 7; count of bases not matched to a gene: 13. The CDR3 loop spans 17 amino acids. Germline lookup yields CDR1 MNHEY and CDR2 SMNVEV (reference sequence). In DNA form, the CDR3 reads TGTGCCAGCAGTCCCCGATCCGGACAGGGGGCAGGACAGCCCCAGCATTTT. The encoded protein is CASSPRSGQGAGQPQHF.

The chain joins TRBV7-3 to TRBJ2-1, with unresolved D. V was clipped by 0 bases and J by 9 bases, with 9 bases between them. Per the germline V gene, CDR1 is SGHTA and CDR2 is FQGTGA. This CDR3 has 13 amino acids. For the CDR3, the DNA is TGTGCCAGCAGCTTAACCCGGGCAGGTGAGCAGTTCTTC. This sequence encodes CASSLTRAGEQFF. The whole variable domain, remainder taken from reference TRBV7-3 and TRBJ2-1, is GAGVSQTPSNKVTEKGKYVELRCDPISGHTALYWYRQSLGQGPEFLIYFQGTGAADDSGLPNDRFFAVRPEGSVSTLKIQRTERGDSAVYLCASSLTRAGEQFFGPGTRLTVL.

CDR3 sequence: CASSSQGVENTQYF. The CDR3 DNA reads as TGTGCCAGCAGCTCACAGGGAGTTGAAAATACGCAGTATTTT. The genes are TRBV7-9 and TRBJ2-3; the D gene is possibly TRBD1 (6 bases). The CDR3 extends over 14 amino acids. Germline V lookup: CDR1 SEHNR, CDR2 FQNEAQ (reference sequence). V was clipped by 4 bases and J by 7 bases, with 15 bases between them.

The chain is built from TRBV5-1 and TRBJ2-7; 8 bases map to TRBD2. Unmatched junction bases numbered 1, after V lost 3 bases and J lost 2 bases. The CDR3 consists of 13 residues. Per the germline V gene, CDR1 is SGHRS and CDR2 is YFSETQ. The CDR3 nucleotides are TGCGCCAGCAGCTCGGGAGGGACCTACGAGCAGTACTTC. Translating gives CASSSGGTYEQYF. The full variable domain, rest sourced from reference TRBV5-1 and TRBJ2-7, is KAGVTQTPRYLIKTRGQQVTLSCSPISGHRSVSWYQQTPGQGLQFLFEYFSETQRNKGNFPGRFSGRQFSNSRSEMNVSTLELGDSALYLCASSSGGTYEQYFGPGTRLTVT.

The V gene is TRBV2, the J gene TRBJ1-2, with D hard to call. CDR1 is SNHLY, CDR2 FYNNEI, per germline. Between the trimmed V and J ends, which lost 1 base and 4 bases, there was a span of 7 bases. The CDR3 has 13 amino acids. The CDR3 DNA reads as TGTGCCAGCAGTGAAGGGCCGGGCTATGGCTACACCTTC. This encodes CASSEGPGYGYTF.

The chain combines TRBV30 with TRBJ2-7; 7 bases map to TRBD2. V gave up 5 bases and J gave up 1 base; unmatched junction bases: 2. The CDR3 runs to 12 residues. Germline V gives CDR1 GTSNPN, CDR2 SVGIG (reference sequence). CDR3 in amino acids: CAWGGGSYEQYF. CDR3 DNA sequence: TGTGCCTGGGGCGGGGGTTCCTACGAGCAGTACTTC.

CDR3 sequence: CASRAVYNSPLHF. In nucleotides, the CDR3 is TGTGCCAGCAGGGCAGTGTATAATTCACCCCTCCACTTT. The chain joins TRBV27 to TRBJ1-6; no clear D gene. The V and J ends lost 6 bases and 4 bases respectively, with 7 bases between them. The germline V gene encodes CDR1 MNHEY and CDR2 SMNVEV (reference sequence). CDR3 length: 13 residues.